This T cell receptor (beta chain) was recorded in a study of blood T cell repertoires in COVID-19. As for the study in general: COVID-19 samples, acute and convalescent, were from the United States, Italy and Spain. Sources were T cells, B-cell-depleted T cells, or PBMCs; the material itself was cDNA or gDNA.

V lost 2 bases to trimming and J lost 1 base, with 15 bases between them. This CDR3 region has 17 residues. CDR1 is SGHRS, CDR2 YFSETQ, per germline. Source study methods: Reference gene primer amplification yielded estimated nucleated cell counts. Clones were read by immunoSEQ multiplex PCR, and TCRdb kept only the in-frame ones, dropping some. From that table come the V and J calls and clone size; the DNA was used to work out D and trimming. The table has 200,000 to 300,000 clones, approximately 90% seen once. The specimen sequenced was peripheral blood. The sequence was obtained from a man between 18 and 29 years old with active or convalescent COVID-19. The J gene is TRBJ1-4, the V gene TRBV5-1; no clear D. CDR3 bases: TGCGCCAGCAGCTTCCCCATTCTCGGGAGAACTAATGAAAAACTGTTTTTT. Encoded protein: CASSFPILGRTNEKLFF. Combining the CDR3 with reference TRBV5-1 and TRBJ1-4 gives the whole variable domain KAGVTQTPRYLIKTRGQQVTLSCSPISGHRSVSWYQQTPGQGLQFLFEYFSETQRNKGNFPGRFSGRQFSNSRSEMNVSTLELGDSALYLCASSFPILGRTNEKLFFGSGTQLSVL.